This is a list of T cell receptor beta chains from one sample in a study of metastatic and nonmetastatic thyroid tumors. With MiXCR, TCRdb called clones anew from the PCR reads. Here the sample spans 18,000 or so clones, more than 30% being singletons. Source material: tumor tissue. The receptors come from a female donor with papillary thyroid cancer or a benign thyroid nodule (not recorded which). Some clones in this sample may be carry-over from other donors' samples. Both conserved end residues are part of each CDR3. Fields, in order: CDR3 protein, J gene, V gene, clone size. Size values are once, few and many counts, or a class for expanded clones, and some rows have none.

cdr3_aa: CASSLRVHESSYEQYF; j_call: TRBJ2-7; v_call: TRBV28; clone_size: few
cdr3_aa: CASSESSTRYYNEQFF; j_call: TRBJ2-1; v_call: TRBV6-1; clone_size: medium-sized
cdr3_aa: CASSQAGASPYEQYF; j_call: TRBJ2-7; v_call: TRBV4-1; clone_size: NA
cdr3_aa: CASSSFRAGANTGELFF; j_call: TRBJ2-2; v_call: TRBV7-7; clone_size: NA
cdr3_aa: CASSLRGFGQYF; j_call: TRBJ2-7; v_call: TRBV7-9; clone_size: few
cdr3_aa: CASSPLPGNTEAFF; j_call: TRBJ1-1; v_call: TRBV18; clone_size: once
cdr3_aa: CASSSPGTSGTDTQYF; j_call: TRBJ2-3; v_call: TRBV6-1; clone_size: few
cdr3_aa: CASSLGAGISGNTIYF; j_call: TRBJ1-3; v_call: TRBV7-6; clone_size: medium-sized
cdr3_aa: CASSLVGQVTDTQYF; j_call: TRBJ2-3; v_call: TRBV5-1; clone_size: large
cdr3_aa: CSASLAGTYEQYF; j_call: TRBJ2-7; v_call: TRBV20-1; clone_size: NA
cdr3_aa: CAWSAVSGAPLHF; j_call: TRBJ1-6; v_call: TRBV30; clone_size: NA
cdr3_aa: CASSQDIQEDRGFYGYTF; j_call: TRBJ1-2; v_call: TRBV3-1; clone_size: NA
cdr3_aa: CASSDYNRGRDQPQHF; j_call: TRBJ1-5; v_call: TRBV6-4; clone_size: few
cdr3_aa: CASSLNPTTGELFF; j_call: TRBJ2-2; v_call: TRBV7-3; clone_size: NA
cdr3_aa: CASSPGQTNYGYTF; j_call: TRBJ1-2; v_call: TRBV4-1; clone_size: NA
cdr3_aa: CASSQDWETGGLNTIYF; j_call: TRBJ1-3; v_call: TRBV14; clone_size: NA
cdr3_aa: CASSLSGNTEAFF; j_call: TRBJ1-1; v_call: TRBV28; clone_size: few
cdr3_aa: CASSLNNSPLHF; j_call: TRBJ1-6; v_call: TRBV12-3/TRBV12-4; clone_size: NA
cdr3_aa: CASSLDPGGLQGYTF; j_call: TRBJ1-2; v_call: TRBV7-3; clone_size: NA
cdr3_aa: CASRQAGGEKLFF; j_call: TRBJ1-4; v_call: TRBV25-1; clone_size: NA
cdr3_aa: CASSSIGQGKQYF; j_call: TRBJ2-7; v_call: TRBV12-3/TRBV12-4; clone_size: NA
cdr3_aa: CASSSRASGSYNEQFF; j_call: TRBJ2-1; v_call: TRBV11-2; clone_size: NA
cdr3_aa: CASSEAGVKGAGNTIYF; j_call: TRBJ1-3; v_call: TRBV6-1; clone_size: few
cdr3_aa: CASSDLAAGAYEQYF; j_call: TRBJ2-7; v_call: TRBV6-1; clone_size: few
cdr3_aa: CASCLGRLTDTQYF; j_call: TRBJ2-3; v_call: TRBV5-6; clone_size: NA
cdr3_aa: CATSETDWGGDQPQHF; j_call: TRBJ1-5; v_call: TRBV24-1; clone_size: few
cdr3_aa: CASHSGSNTGELFF; j_call: TRBJ2-2; v_call: TRBV9; clone_size: NA
cdr3_aa: CASSTRLAGAVETQYF; j_call: TRBJ2-5; v_call: TRBV7-2; clone_size: many